These T cell receptor beta chains were read from a single sample in a study of T cells in Graves' hyperthyroidism and ophthalmopathy. TCRdb ran MiXCR on the multiplex PCR reads and lists one entry per CDR3 protein. The table has around 400,000 distinct CDR3 sequences, about 25% seen once; the top ten hold more than 60%. The sample taken for sequencing was blood. The source of these receptors is a man between 50 and 59 years old with Graves' hyperthyroidism. Each CDR3 is given with its conserved first and last residue. A D gene is named only where the DNA matches it firmly. Rows give clone size only sometimes, using once, few, many, or a class for an expanded clone.

TRBD2,TRBJ2-7,TRBV5-1,.,CASSLGLAGFTYEQYF,TGCGCCAGCAGCTTGGGGTTAGCGGGCTTTACCTACGAGCAGTACTTC
.,TRBJ1-2,TRBV6-6,.,CASSYGRGGYGYTF,TGTGCCAGCAGTTACGGTCGGGGAGGCTATGGCTACACCTTC
.,TRBJ1-4,TRBV5-1,.,CASSDTESNEKLFF,TGCGCCAGCAGCGATACAGAAAGTAATGAAAAACTGTTTTTT
.,TRBJ1-4,TRBV5-1,.,CASSQGSEKLFF,TGCGCCAGCAGCCAGGGTAGTGAAAAACTGTTTTTT
.,TRBJ2-2,TRBV2,.,CASSLFNTGELFF,TGTGCCAGCAGCCTTTTCAATACCGGGGAGCTGTTTTTT
.,TRBJ2-2,TRBV6-5,few,CASSYFTGELFF,TGTGCCAGCAGTTACTTTACCGGGGAGCTGTTTTTT
TRBD2,TRBJ2-7,TRBV12-5,.,CASGLGLAGAYEQYF,TGTGCTAGTGGTTTGGGACTAGCGGGAGCCTACGAGCAGTACTTC
.,TRBJ2-2,TRBV6-2/TRBV6-3,.,CASSPRNTGELFF,TGTGCCAGCAGCCCAAGAAACACCGGGGAGCTGTTTTTT
TRBD2,TRBJ2-7,TRBV28,few,CASSSGVAGLSYEQYF,TGTGCCAGCAGCTCTGGGGTAGCGGGACTCTCCTACGAGCAGTACTTC
TRBD2,TRBJ2-1,TRBV20-1,.,CSARDQRGTYNDQFF,TGCAGTGCTAGAGATCAGCGGGGGACCTACAATGATCAGTTCTTC
.,TRBJ2-5,TRBV20-1,few,CSAKPRTGNQETQYF,TGCAGTGCTAAACCAAGGACCGGCAACCAAGAGACCCAGTACTTC
.,TRBJ1-2,TRBV12-3/TRBV12-4,.,CASSLGPGGSTF,TGTGCCAGCAGTTTGGGCCCCGGCGGGAGCACCTTC
TRBD2,TRBJ2-3,TRBV19,few,CASAGRGRGTDTQYF,TGTGCCAGCGCCGGGAGGGGGAGAGGCACAGATACGCAGTATTTT
.,TRBJ1-3,TRBV29-1,few,CSVGTQGTGNTIYF,TGCAGCGTTGGGACACAGGGCACTGGAAACACCATATATTTT
TRBD1,TRBJ1-2,TRBV4-2,few,CASSQEGTAGSYGYTF,TGTGCCAGCAGCCAAGAAGGGACAGCCGGATCCTATGGCTACACCTTC
.,TRBJ2-3,TRBV3-1,.,CASSPSRGTQYF,TGTGCCAGCAGCCCGTCGCGGGGTACGCAGTATTTT
TRBD1,TRBJ2-7,TRBV12-3/TRBV12-4,few,CASSSTGVPYEQYF,TGTGCCAGCAGTTCAACAGGGGTTCCCTACGAGCAGTACTTC
.,TRBJ2-7,TRBV4-2,few,CASSQDRQYEQYF,TGTGCCAGCAGCCAAGATCGCCAGTACGAGCAGTACTTC
.,TRBJ1-5,TRBV30,.,CAWRSGQTSNQPQHF,TGTGCCTGGAGGTCAGGACAAACTAGCAATCAGCCCCAGCATTTT
.,TRBJ1-1,TRBV15,.,CATQHAVLNTEAFF,TGTGCCACCCAACACGCAGTTCTCAATACTGAAGCTTTCTTT
.,TRBJ2-7,TRBV24-1,few,CATRWGQVHEQYF,TGTGCCACCCGTTGGGGGCAGGTCCACGAGCAGTACTTC
TRBD1,TRBJ2-5,TRBV29-1,many,CSVNRGQETQYF,TGCAGCGTGAACAGGGGGCAAGAGACCCAGTACTTC